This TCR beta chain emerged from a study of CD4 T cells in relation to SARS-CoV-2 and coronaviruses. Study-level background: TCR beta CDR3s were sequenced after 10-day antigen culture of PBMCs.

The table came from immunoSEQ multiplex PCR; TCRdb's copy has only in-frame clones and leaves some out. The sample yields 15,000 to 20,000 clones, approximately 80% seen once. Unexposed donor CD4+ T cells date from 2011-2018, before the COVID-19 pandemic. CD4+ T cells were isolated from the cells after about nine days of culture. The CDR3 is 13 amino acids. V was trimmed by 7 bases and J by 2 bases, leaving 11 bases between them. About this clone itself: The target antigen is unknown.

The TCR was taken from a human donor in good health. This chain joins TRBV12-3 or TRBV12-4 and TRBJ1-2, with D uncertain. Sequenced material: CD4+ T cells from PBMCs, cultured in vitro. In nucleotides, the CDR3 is TGTGCCAGCACAAAAGAAGGGAACTATGGCTACACCTTC. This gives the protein CASTKEGNYGYTF.